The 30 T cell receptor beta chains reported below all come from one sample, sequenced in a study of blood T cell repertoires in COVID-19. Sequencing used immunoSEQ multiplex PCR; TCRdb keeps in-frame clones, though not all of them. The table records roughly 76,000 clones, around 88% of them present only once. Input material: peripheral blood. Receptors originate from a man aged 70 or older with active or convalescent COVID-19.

CDR3 bases: TGTGCCAGCAGCTTGACAGGGAGCACTGAAGCTTTCTTT. Protein: CASSLTGSTEAFF. V gene TRBV7-9 combines with J gene TRBJ1-1; TRBD1 agrees at 7 bases. J was trimmed by 4 bases and V by 3 bases; bases with no gene match: 2. CDR3 length equals 13 residues. CDR1 and CDR2 from the germline V gene are SEHNR and FQNEAQ (reference sequence).

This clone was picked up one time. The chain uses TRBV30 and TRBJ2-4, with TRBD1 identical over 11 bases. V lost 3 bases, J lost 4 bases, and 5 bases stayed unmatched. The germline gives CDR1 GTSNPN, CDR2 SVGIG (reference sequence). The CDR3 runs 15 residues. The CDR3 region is CAWSEGTGGKNIQYF. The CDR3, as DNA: TGTGCCTGGAGCGAGGGGACAGGGGGAAAAAACATTCAGTACTTC.

CDR3 sequence: CAWSAGSRAYEQYF. The CDR3 DNA follows: TGTGCCTGGAGCGCCGGTTCCAGGGCCTACGAGCAGTACTTC. This chain links TRBV30 with TRBJ2-7; TRBD1 is a possible D gene (5 bases). Germline assignment: CDR1 GTSNPN and CDR2 SVGIG (reference sequence). Trimming stripped 3 bases from V and 2 bases from J, with 14 bases between. The CDR3 totals 14 residues. Full variable domain (outside the CDR3, taken from reference TRBV30 and TRBJ2-7): SQTIHQWPATLVQPVGSPLSLECTVEGTSNPNLYWYRQAAGRGLQLLFYSVGIGQISSEVPQNLSASRPQDRQFILSSKKLLLSDSGFYLCAWSAGSRAYEQYFGPGTRLTVT.

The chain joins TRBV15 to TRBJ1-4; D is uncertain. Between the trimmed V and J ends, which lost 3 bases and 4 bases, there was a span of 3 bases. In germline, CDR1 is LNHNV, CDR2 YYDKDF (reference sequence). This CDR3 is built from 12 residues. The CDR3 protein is CATSSLNEKLFF. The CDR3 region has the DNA TGTGCCACCAGCAGCCTTAATGAAAAACTGTTTTTT.

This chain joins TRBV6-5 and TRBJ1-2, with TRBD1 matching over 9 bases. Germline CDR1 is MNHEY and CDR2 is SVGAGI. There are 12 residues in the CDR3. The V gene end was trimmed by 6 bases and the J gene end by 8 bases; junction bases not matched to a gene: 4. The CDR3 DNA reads TGTGCCAGCAGGGGACAGGGAGGCGGCTACACCTTC. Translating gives CASRGQGGGYTF.

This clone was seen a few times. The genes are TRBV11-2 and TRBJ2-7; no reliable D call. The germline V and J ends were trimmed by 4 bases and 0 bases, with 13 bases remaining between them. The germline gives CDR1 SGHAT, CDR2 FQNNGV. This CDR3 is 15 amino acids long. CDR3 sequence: CASSSFSPSSYEQYF. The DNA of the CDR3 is TGTGCCAGCAGCTCGTTCTCCCCTAGCTCCTACGAGCAGTACTTC.

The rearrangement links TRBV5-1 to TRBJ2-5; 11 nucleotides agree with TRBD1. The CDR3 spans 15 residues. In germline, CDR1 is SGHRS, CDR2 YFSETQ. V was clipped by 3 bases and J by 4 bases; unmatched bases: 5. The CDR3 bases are TGCGCCAGCAGCTCCTCCGGGACAGGGGGAGAGACCCAGTACTTC. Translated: CASSSSGTGGETQYF.

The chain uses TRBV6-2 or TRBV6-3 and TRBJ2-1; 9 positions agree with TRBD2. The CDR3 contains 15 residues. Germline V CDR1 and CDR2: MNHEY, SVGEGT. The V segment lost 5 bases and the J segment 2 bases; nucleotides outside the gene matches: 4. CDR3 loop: CASSQAGGPYNEQFF. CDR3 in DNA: TGTGCCAGCAGTCAAGCGGGAGGCCCCTACAATGAGCAGTTCTTC.

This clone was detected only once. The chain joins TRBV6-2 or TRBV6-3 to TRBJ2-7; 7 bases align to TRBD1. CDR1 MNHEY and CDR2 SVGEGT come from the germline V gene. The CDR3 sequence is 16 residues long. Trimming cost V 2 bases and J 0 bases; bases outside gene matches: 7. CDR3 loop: CASSYRGTDYSYEQYF. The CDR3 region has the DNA TGTGCCAGCAGTTACCGAGGGACAGATTACTCCTACGAGCAGTACTTC.

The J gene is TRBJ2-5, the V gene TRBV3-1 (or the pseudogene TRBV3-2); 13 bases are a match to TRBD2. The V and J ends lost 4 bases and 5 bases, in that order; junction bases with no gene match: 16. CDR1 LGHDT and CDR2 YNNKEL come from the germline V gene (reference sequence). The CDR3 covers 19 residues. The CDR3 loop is CASSPSWTSGRRSRETQYF. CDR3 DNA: TGTGCCAGCAGCCCTAGTTGGACTAGCGGGAGAAGGAGTAGGGAGACCCAGTACTTC.

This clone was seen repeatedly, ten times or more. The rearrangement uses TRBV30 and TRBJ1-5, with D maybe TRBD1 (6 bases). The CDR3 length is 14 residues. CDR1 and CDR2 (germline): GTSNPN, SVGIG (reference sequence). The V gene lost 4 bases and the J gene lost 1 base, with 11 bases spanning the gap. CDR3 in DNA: TGTGCCTGGAACCGGCAGGGGAGCAATCAGCCCCAGCATTTT. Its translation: CAWNRQGSNQPQHF. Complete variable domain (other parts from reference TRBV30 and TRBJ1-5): SQTIHQWPATLVQPVGSPLSLECTVEGTSNPNLYWYRQAAGRGLQLLFYSVGIGQISSEVPQNLSASRPQDRQFILSSKKLLLSDSGFYLCAWNRQGSNQPQHFGDGTRLSIL.

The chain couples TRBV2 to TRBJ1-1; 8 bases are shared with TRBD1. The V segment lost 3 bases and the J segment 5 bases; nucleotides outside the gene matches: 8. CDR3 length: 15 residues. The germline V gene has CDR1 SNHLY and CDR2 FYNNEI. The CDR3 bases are TGTGCCAGCAGTGATTCAGGGGGCATGGGGACTGAAGCTTTCTTT. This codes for CASSDSGGMGTEAFF.

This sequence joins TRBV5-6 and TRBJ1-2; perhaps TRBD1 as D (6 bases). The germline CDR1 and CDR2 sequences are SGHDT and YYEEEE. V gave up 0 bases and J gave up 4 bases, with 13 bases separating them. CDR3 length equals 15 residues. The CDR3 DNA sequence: TGTGCCAGCAGCTTGGAGGTTCGGACAGTCTATGGCTACACCTTC. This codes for CASSLEVRTVYGYTF.

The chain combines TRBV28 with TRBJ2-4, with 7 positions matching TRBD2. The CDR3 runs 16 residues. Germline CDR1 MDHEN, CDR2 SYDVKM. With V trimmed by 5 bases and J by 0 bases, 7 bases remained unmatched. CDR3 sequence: CASSHQGGAAKNIQYF. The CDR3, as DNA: TGTGCCAGCAGTCACCAGGGAGGGGCAGCCAAAAACATTCAGTACTTC.

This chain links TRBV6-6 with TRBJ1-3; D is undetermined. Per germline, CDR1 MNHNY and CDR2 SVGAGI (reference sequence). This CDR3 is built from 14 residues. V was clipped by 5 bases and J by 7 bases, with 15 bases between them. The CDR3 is CASSPGTGRNTIYF. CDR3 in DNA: TGTGCCAGCAGTCCTGGCACTGGGAGGAACACCATATATTTT.

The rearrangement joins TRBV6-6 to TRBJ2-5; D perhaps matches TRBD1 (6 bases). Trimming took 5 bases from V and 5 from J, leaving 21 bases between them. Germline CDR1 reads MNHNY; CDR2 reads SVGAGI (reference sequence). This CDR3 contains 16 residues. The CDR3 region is CASSPRTARAGETQYF. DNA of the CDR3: TGTGCCAGCAGTCCCCGGACAGCCCGGGCCGGGGAGACCCAGTACTTC.

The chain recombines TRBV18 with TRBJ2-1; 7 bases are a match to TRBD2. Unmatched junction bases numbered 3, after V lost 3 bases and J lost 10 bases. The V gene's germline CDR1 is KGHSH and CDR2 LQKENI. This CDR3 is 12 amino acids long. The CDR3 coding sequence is TGTGCCAGCTCACCCTGGGGGGGGGAGCAGTTCTTC. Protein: CASSPWGGEQFF.

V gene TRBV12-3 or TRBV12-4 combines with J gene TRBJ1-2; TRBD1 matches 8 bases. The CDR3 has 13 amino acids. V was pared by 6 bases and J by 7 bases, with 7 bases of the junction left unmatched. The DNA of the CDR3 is TGTGCCAGCAGCGTAGGACAGGGCTTTGGCTACACCTTC. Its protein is CASSVGQGFGYTF.

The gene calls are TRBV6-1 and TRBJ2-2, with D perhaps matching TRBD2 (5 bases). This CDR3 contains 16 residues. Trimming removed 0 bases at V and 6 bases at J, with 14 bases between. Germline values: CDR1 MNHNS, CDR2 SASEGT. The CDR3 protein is CASSEAAASSAGELFF. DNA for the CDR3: TGTGCCAGCAGTGAAGCAGCGGCCAGTTCGGCCGGGGAGCTGTTTTTT.

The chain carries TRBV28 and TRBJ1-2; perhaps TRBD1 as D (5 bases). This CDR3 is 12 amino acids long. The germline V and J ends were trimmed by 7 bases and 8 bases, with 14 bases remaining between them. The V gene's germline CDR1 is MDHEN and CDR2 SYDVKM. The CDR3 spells CASTSYRGGYTF. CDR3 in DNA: TGTGCCAGCACCTCATATAGGGGCGGCTACACCTTC.

Here the CDR3 DNA reads TGCAGCGTTGGTAGCGGGAGGGCCATTAATTCCTACGAGCAGTACTTC. Translated, it gives CSVGSGRAINSYEQYF. The rearrangement links TRBV29-1 to TRBJ2-7, with TRBD2 matching 11 bases. Germline CDR1 is SQVTM and CDR2 is ANQGSEA. The CDR3 sequence is 16 residues long. The V gene end was trimmed by 4 bases and the J gene end by 1 base; junction bases not matched to a gene: 9.

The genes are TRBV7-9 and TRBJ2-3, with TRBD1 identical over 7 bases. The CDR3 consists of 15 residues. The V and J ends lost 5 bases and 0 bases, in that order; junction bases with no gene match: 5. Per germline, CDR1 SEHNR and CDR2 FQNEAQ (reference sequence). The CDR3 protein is CASSMGQPSTDTQYF. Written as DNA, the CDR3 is TGTGCCAGCAGCATGGGACAGCCAAGCACAGATACGCAGTATTTT.

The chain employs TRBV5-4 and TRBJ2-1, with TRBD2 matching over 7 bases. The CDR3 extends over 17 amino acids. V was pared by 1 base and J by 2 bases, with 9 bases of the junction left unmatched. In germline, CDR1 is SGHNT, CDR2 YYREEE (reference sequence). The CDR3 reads CASSLSPGSGAYNEQFF. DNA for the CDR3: TGTGCCAGCAGCTTGTCACCAGGGAGCGGGGCCTACAATGAGCAGTTCTTC.

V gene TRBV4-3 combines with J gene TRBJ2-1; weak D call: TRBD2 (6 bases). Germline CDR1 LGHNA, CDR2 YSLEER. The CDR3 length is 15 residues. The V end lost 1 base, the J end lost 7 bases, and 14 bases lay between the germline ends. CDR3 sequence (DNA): TGCGCCAGCAGCCAAGGGGCGGGACGATTTAATGAGCAGTTCTTC. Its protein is CASSQGAGRFNEQFF.

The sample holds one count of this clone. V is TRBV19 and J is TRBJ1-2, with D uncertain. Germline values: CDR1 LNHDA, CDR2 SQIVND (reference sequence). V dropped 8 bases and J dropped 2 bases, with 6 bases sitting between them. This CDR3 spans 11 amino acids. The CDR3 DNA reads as TGTGCCAGTCACAGCAACTATGGCTACACCTTC. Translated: CASHSNYGYTF.

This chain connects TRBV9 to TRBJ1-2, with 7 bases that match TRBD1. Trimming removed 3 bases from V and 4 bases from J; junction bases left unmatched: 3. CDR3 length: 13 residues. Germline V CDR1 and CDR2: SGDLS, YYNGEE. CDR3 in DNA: TGTGCCAGCAGCGCGGACAGGATCTATGGCTACACCTTC. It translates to CASSADRIYGYTF. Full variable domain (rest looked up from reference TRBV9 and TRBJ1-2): DSGVTQTPKHLITATGQRVTLRCSPRSGDLSVYWYQQSLDQGLQFLIQYYNGEERAKGNILERFSAQQFPDLHSELNLSSLELGDSALYFCASSADRIYGYTFGSGTRLTVV.

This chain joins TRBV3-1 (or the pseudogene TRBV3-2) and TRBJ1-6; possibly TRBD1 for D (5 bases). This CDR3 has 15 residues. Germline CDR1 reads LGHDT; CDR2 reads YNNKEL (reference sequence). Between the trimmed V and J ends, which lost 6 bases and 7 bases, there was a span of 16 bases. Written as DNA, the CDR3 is TGTGCCAGCAGTCAGAGAGACAGCAAAAATTCACCCCTCCACTTT. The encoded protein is CASSQRDSKNSPLHF.

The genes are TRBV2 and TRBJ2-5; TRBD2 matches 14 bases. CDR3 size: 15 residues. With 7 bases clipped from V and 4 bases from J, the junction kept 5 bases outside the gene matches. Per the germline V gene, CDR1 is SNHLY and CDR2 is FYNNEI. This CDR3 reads CASKTGLAGVETQYF. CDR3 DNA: TGTGCCAGCAAGACGGGACTAGCGGGAGTAGAGACCCAGTACTTC.

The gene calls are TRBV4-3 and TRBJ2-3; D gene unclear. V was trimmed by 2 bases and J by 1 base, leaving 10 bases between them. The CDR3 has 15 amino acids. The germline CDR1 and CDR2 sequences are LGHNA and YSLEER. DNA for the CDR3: TGCGCCAGCAGCCAACTTACTGCCGGCACAGATACGCAGTATTTT. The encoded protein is CASSQLTAGTDTQYF.

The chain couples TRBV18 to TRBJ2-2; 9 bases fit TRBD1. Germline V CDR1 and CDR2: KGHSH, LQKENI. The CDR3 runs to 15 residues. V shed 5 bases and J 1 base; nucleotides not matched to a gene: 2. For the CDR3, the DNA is TGTGCCAGCTCATCGACAGGGGGGAACACCGGGGAGCTGTTTTTT. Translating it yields CASSSTGGNTGELFF.